This T cell receptor beta chain was sequenced during a study of blood T cell repertoires in COVID-19. The overall study: T cells, B-cell-depleted T cells, or PBMCs provided the cDNA or gDNA that served as material.

Method: immunoSEQ multiplex PCR; TCRdb's copy keeps in-frame clones and lacks some. The sample has hundreds of thousands of clones; 86% are singletons. The count of this clone is one. With 3 bases clipped from V and 0 bases from J, the junction kept 0 bases outside the gene matches. CDR1 is KGHSH and CDR2 is LQKENI in the germline V gene. The CDR3 consists of 16 residues. This sequence was found in a woman aged 25-40 years with active or convalescent COVID-19. The specimen was peripheral blood. This rearrangement joins TRBV18 to TRBJ1-6; the match to TRBD1 covers 9 bases. The CDR3 sequence is CASSPGQGSYNSPLHF. CDR3 bases: TGTGCCAGCTCACCGGGACAGGGCTCCTATAATTCACCCCTCCACTTT. Filled out from reference TRBV18 and TRBJ1-6, the complete variable domain reads NAGVMQNPRHLVRRRGQEARLRCSPMKGHSHVYWYRQLPEEGLKFMVYLQKENIIDESGMPKERFSAEFPKEGPSILRIQQVVRGDSAAYFCASSPGQGSYNSPLHFGNGTRLTVT.